These 15 T cell receptor beta chains were sequenced from one sample in a study of tumor-infiltrating lymphocytes in primary liver carcinoma. TCR beta cDNA was made from 400 to 500 ng total RNA with a constant-region primer. Three-round nested multiplex PCR performed with slightly modified ARM-PCR produced the TCR beta libraries. A C-beta reverse primer and TRBV1-TRBV30 forward primers served in each of the first two PCR rounds, at about 9 cycles apiece. TCRdb called the multiplex PCR reads again in MiXCR, with one record for every CDR3 protein. Of 100,000 or so distinct CDR3 sequences in the sample, roughly 85% were seen once. Without any cell sorting, about 18-30 mg of bulk tissue yielded co-extracted RNA and DNA. Sequencing used liver tumor tissue from sampling region 3. Subset here: tumor region T3, left-lateral pole. These receptors were collected from a man aged 40-49 years with primary liver carcinoma and hepatitis B virus infection.

To note about this clonotype: At one end, the junction sequence differs from germline, possibly due to a read error. The V call is TRBV12-3 or TRBV12-4, the J call TRBJ2-3, with 9 bases lining up with TRBD2. The CDR3 has 16 amino acids. The CDR3 here is CASSRQISGSTVTQYF. The CDR3 nucleotides read TGTGCCAGCAGCCGTCAGATTAGCGGGAGCACAGTTACGCAGTATTTT.

V usage is TRBV29-1 and J usage is TRBJ2-1; tentative D call: TRBD1 (6 bases). Germline assignment: CDR1 SQVTM and CDR2 ANQGSEA. The CDR3 has 14 residues. DNA of the CDR3: TGCAATGTTGGTATGACTGCAGGGGTCGATGAGCAGTTCTTC. Protein sequence: CNVGMTAGVDEQFF.

Worth noting for this clonotype: Since a much larger clone is just one base distant, this may be a read error. V usage is TRBV5-4 and J usage is TRBJ2-5; TRBD2 aligns across 7 bases. The CDR3 sequence is 15 residues long. CDR1 SGHNT and CDR2 YYREEE come from the germline V gene (reference sequence). V lost 4 bases, J lost 4 bases, and 10 bases stayed unmatched. CDR3 loop: CASSLGRGNRETQYF. CDR3 bases: TGTGCCAGCAGCCTGGGGCGGGGGAACCGAGAGACCCAGTACTTC. The whole variable domain, remainder taken from reference TRBV5-4 and TRBJ2-5, is ETGVTQSPTHLIKTRGQQVTLRCSSQSGHNTVSWYQQALGQGPQFIFQYYREEENGRGNFPPRFSGLQFPNYSSELNVNALELDDSALYLCASSLGRGNRETQYFGPGTRLLVL.

Worth noting for this clonotype: The junction does not match germline at one end; this may be a read error. The V and J genes are TRBV6-6 and TRBJ1-1; TRBD1 matches at 10 bases. This CDR3 spans 14 amino acids. The germline V gene has CDR1 MNHNY and CDR2 SVGAGI (reference sequence). The CDR3 sequence is CARRGTGVKTEAFF. CDR3 in DNA: TGTGCCCGCAGAGGGACAGGGGTAAAGACTGAAGCTTTCTTT.

This rearrangement joins TRBV29-1 to TRBJ2-7; D might be TRBD1 or TRBD2, each matching 5 bases. Germline lookup yields CDR1 SQVTM and CDR2 ANQGSEA. The CDR3 covers 11 residues. CDR3 region: CSALYGAEQYF. Written as DNA, the CDR3 is TGCAGTGCCCTCTACGGGGCCGAGCAGTACTTC.

This chain links TRBV11-2 with TRBJ2-7; 8 bases are a match to TRBD1. The CDR3 covers 13 residues. Germline CDR1 and CDR2: SGHAT and FQNNGV. Unmatched junction bases numbered 11, after V lost 7 bases and J lost 9 bases. CDR3: CASNEDRVEGQYF. DNA for the CDR3: TGTGCCAGCAACGAGGACAGGGTGGAAGGGCAGTACTTC. Combining the CDR3 with reference TRBV11-2 and TRBJ2-7 gives the whole variable domain EAGVAQSPRYKIIEKRQSVAFWCNPISGHATLYWYQQILGQGPKLLIQFQNNGVVDDSQLPKDRFSAERLKGVDSTLKIQPAKLEDSAVYLCASNEDRVEGQYFGPGTRLTVT.

The J gene is TRBJ2-2, the V gene TRBV12-3 or TRBV12-4; D is unresolved. V lost 1 base to trimming and J lost 5 bases, with 14 bases between them. The CDR3 loop spans 16 amino acids. CDR3 residues: CASSLVPSGVTGELFF. In DNA form, the CDR3 reads TGTGCCAGCAGTTTAGTTCCATCGGGTGTGACCGGGGAGCTGTTTTTT.

This clonotype was seen a few times. The J gene is TRBJ1-2, the V gene TRBV25-1, with D uncertain. V lost 4 bases and J 1 base, leaving 13 bases between the germline ends. The CDR3 totals 15 residues. From germline, CDR1 is MGHDK and CDR2 SYGVNS. The CDR3 DNA sequence: TGTGCCAGCAGTGGCTCCCCGACGGGTAACTATGGCTACACCTTC. Its translation: CASSGSPTGNYGYTF.

Details on this clonotype: The germline gene is not matched at one end of the junction; a read error may be the cause. The chain is built from TRBV29-1 and TRBJ1-6; D is uncertain. CDR3 length equals 13 residues. Germline V gene lookup returns CDR1 SQVTM and CDR2 ANQGSEA. The CDR3, as DNA: TGCATCGTTGCGGACGGGATAAATTCACCCCTCCACTTT. Amino acid sequence: CIVADGINSPLHF. Full variable domain (missing parts from reference TRBV29-1 and TRBJ1-6): SAVISQKPSRDICQRGTSLTIQCQVDSQVTMMFWYRQQPGQSLTLIATANQGSEATYESGFVIDKFPISRPNLTFSTLTVSNMSPEDSSIYLCIVADGINSPLHFGNGTRLTVT.

As for this clonotype: At one end the junction does not follow the germline gene, possibly because of a read error. The chain has TRBV20-1 and TRBJ2-5; D is possibly TRBD1 or TRBD2 (6 bases each). The CDR3 totals 12 residues. Germline V gene data show CDR1 as DFQATT and CDR2 as SNEGSKA (reference sequence). The CDR3 protein is CSPWGAAETHYF. Here the CDR3 DNA reads TGCAGTCCATGGGGGGCAGCAGAGACCCACTACTTC.

The table lists this clonotype with a count of one. The V gene is TRBV6-2 or TRBV6-3, the J gene TRBJ1-1; 7 bases map to TRBD1. Germline V gives CDR1 MNHEY, CDR2 SVGEGT. The CDR3 has 15 residues. CDR3: CASGLIQGRGTEAFF. CDR3 nucleotide sequence: TGTGCAAGCGGACTCATACAGGGGAGGGGGACTGAAGCTTTCTTT.

On this clonotype itself: The final CDR3 position lacks the conserved phenylalanine or tryptophan, pointing to a likely read error. The chain combines TRBV29-1 with TRBJ2-3, with 7 bases that match TRBD1. CDR1 and CDR2 from the germline V gene are SQVTM and ANQGSEA. The CDR3 contains 14 residues. J lost 4 bases, V lost 5 bases, and 9 bases had no gene match. CDR3 loop: CSVSGTGVSDTQYS. The CDR3 DNA is TGCAGCGTTTCCGGCACAGGGGTGTCAGATACGCAGTATTCT.

The chain is built from TRBV5-1 and TRBJ2-3; D is uncertain. This CDR3 spans 15 amino acids. Trimming stripped 5 bases from V and 5 bases from J, with 18 bases between. CDR1 is SGHRS, CDR2 YFSETQ, per germline. The CDR3 sequence is CASSMERFTIDTQYF. The CDR3 nucleotides read TGCGCCAGCAGTATGGAACGCTTTACCATAGATACGCAGTATTTT.

Details on this clonotype: At one end the junction does not follow the germline gene, possibly because of a read error. The chain is built from TRBV11-1 and TRBJ2-2, with D possibly matching TRBD2 (7 bases). In germline, CDR1 is SGHAT, CDR2 FQDESV (reference sequence). CDR3 length: 15 residues. The CDR3 sequence is CASSYRGPSSGGLSF. The CDR3 DNA is TGTGCCAGCAGCTATAGAGGACCTTCCTCCGGGGGGCTGTCTTTT.

With regard to this clonotype: A much larger clone differs by one base, so this may be a read error. This chain joins TRBV15 and TRBJ2-3; the D is unclear. This CDR3 contains 12 residues. The germline gives CDR1 LNHNV, CDR2 YYDKDF (reference sequence). The CDR3 protein is CATNRDIDTQYF. In nucleotides, the CDR3 is TGTGCCACCAACAGAGATATAGATACGCAGTATTTT.